What follows are 24 T cell receptor beta chains derived from one specimen sequenced in a study of blood T cell repertoires in COVID-19. Data came from immunoSEQ multiplex PCR; TCRdb stores just in-frame clones and leaves some out. Of hundreds of thousands of clones listed, around 89% were seen once; the top ten hold about 3%. Sequenced: peripheral blood. These receptors were taken from a woman aged 25 to 39 with COVID-19, enrolled during active disease.

This chain joins TRBV9 and TRBJ1-1; D not certain. Trimming cost V 3 bases and J 1 base, with 10 bases left between them. The CDR3 has 14 amino acids. Per germline, CDR1 SGDLS and CDR2 YYNGEE. CDR3 sequence (DNA): TGTGCCAGCAGCGCCGAACACAGGAACACTGAAGCTTTCTTT. This sequence encodes CASSAEHRNTEAFF.

The chain uses TRBV30 and TRBJ1-5, with D perhaps TRBD1 (5 bases). The length of the CDR3 is 13 residues. CDR1 and CDR2 from the germline V gene are GTSNPN and SVGIG (reference sequence). The germline V and J ends were trimmed by 4 bases and 3 bases, with 10 bases remaining between them. CDR3 loop: CAWTDSYNQPQHF. CDR3 sequence (DNA): TGTGCCTGGACTGACAGCTACAATCAGCCCCAGCATTTT.

This rearrangement joins TRBV4-1 to TRBJ1-1; 8 positions match TRBD1. J lost 4 bases, V lost 0 bases, and 10 bases had no gene match. The CDR3 length is 17 residues. Germline CDR1 and CDR2: MGHRA and YSYEKL. The CDR3 protein is CASSQDLTRGLRTEAFF. CDR3 coding DNA: TGCGCCAGCAGCCAAGATCTGACCAGGGGGCTTCGCACTGAAGCTTTCTTT.

The chain combines TRBV27 with TRBJ2-1; 10 bases fit TRBD2. The CDR3 runs 14 residues. V lost 6 bases and J lost 8; bases outside the gene matches: 7. Germline V gives CDR1 MNHEY, CDR2 SMNVEV (reference sequence). The CDR3 region is CASRLLAGEDEQFF. The CDR3 region has the DNA TGTGCCAGCAGACTCCTAGCGGGAGAAGATGAGCAGTTCTTC.

A few counts support this clone. The chain uses TRBV2 and TRBJ1-6; D is perhaps TRBD1 (6 bases). The germline CDR1 and CDR2 sequences are SNHLY and FYNNEI. The CDR3 spans 14 residues. V was shortened by 7 bases and J by 7 bases, with 14 bases between the two germline ends. DNA of the CDR3: TGTGCCAGCACCGCAGGGGTTCAGAATTCACCCCTCCACTTT. Amino acids: CASTAGVQNSPLHF.

The chain is built from TRBV20-1 and TRBJ2-7; perhaps TRBD1 as D (5 bases). Germline CDR1 is DFQATT and CDR2 is SNEGSKA (reference sequence). The CDR3 spans 13 residues. Trimming removed 3 bases at V and 5 bases at J, with 14 bases between. The CDR3 reads CSASSGIEDEQYF. CDR3 nucleotides: TGCAGTGCTAGTTCAGGGATCGAAGACGAGCAGTACTTC.

The chain links TRBV11-2 to TRBJ1-2; D may be TRBD1 (5 bases). Germline lookup yields CDR1 SGHAT and CDR2 FQNNGV. V lost 4 bases and J lost 4, with 10 bases in between. The CDR3 loop spans 13 amino acids. The DNA of the CDR3 is TGTGCCAGCAGCTCCGGGGGGATCTATGGCTACACCTTC. This codes for CASSSGGIYGYTF.

V and J are TRBV4-3 and TRBJ2-1; 13 nucleotides line up with TRBD2. V shed 6 bases, J shed 8 bases, and the junction held 10 bases outside the gene matches. Germline V gene sequence: CDR1 LGHNA, CDR2 YSLEER. CDR3 length: 16 amino acids. The CDR3: CASRPRLAGGSDEQFF. CDR3 nucleotides: TGCGCCAGCAGGCCAAGACTAGCGGGGGGCAGCGATGAGCAGTTCTTC.

The gene calls are TRBV21-1 and TRBJ2-7; no DNA check was done on the table's D call, TRBD2. TRBV21-1 is a pseudogene segment. The CDR3 contains 9 residues. The DNA of the CDR3 is TGTGCCACCCCCGGTGAGCAGTACGTC. This encodes CATPGEQYV.

The genes are TRBV18 and TRBJ1-1; TRBD1 is a possible D gene (5 bases). Per the germline V gene, CDR1 is KGHSH and CDR2 is LQKENI. The CDR3 extends over 13 amino acids. Trimming removed 6 bases from V and 6 bases from J, with 14 bases in between. The CDR3 DNA follows: TGTGCCAGCTCCCCAGCGGGGGTTTCTGAAGCTTTCTTT. It is translated as CASSPAGVSEAFF.

CDR3: CATSRQGVGKNIQYF. Written as DNA, the CDR3 is TGTGCCACGTCCCGGCAGGGGGTTGGCAAAAACATTCAGTACTTC. The chain combines TRBV15 with TRBJ2-4; 7 bases align to TRBD1. The V gene's germline CDR1 is LNHNV and CDR2 YYDKDF (reference sequence). This CDR3 has 15 residues. V lost 9 bases to trimming and J lost 3 bases; unmatched junction nucleotides: 11.

V usage is TRBV5-1 and J usage is TRBJ1-1; 10 bases line up with TRBD1. The CDR3 is 15 amino acids. Germline V gene data show CDR1 as SGHRS and CDR2 as YFSETQ. The ends lost 4 bases at V and 10 bases at J; junction bases unmatched: 13. CDR3: CASSTGDRGYEAAFF. CDR3 nucleotides: TGCGCCAGCAGCACGGGGGACAGGGGATATGAGGCAGCTTTCTTT.

V usage is TRBV9 and J usage is TRBJ1-6; tentative D call: TRBD1 (5 bases). CDR1 and CDR2 (germline): SGDLS, YYNGEE. Trimming removed 4 bases from V and 10 bases from J, with 9 bases in between. The CDR3 totals 12 residues. CDR3 in amino acids: CASSSGVSPLHF. In DNA form, the CDR3 reads TGTGCCAGCAGCTCGGGGGTCTCACCCCTCCACTTT.

About this clone itself: Its ends do not fully match the called genes, so a read error is possible. The genes are TRBV3-1 (or the pseudogene TRBV3-2) and TRBJ2-5; 9 nucleotides match TRBD2. Germline V gene sequence: CDR1 LGHDT, CDR2 YNNKEL (reference sequence). The CDR3 extends over 13 amino acids. In DNA form, the CDR3 reads TGTGCCAGCACCATAGCGGGGGCTCAAAGAAAGAACTTC. This gives the protein CASTIAGAQRKNF.

This clone was detected once. This chain uses TRBV5-4 with TRBJ2-3, with a weak D call TRBD2 (7 bases). Germline V lookup: CDR1 SGHNT, CDR2 YYREEE (reference sequence). Trimming took off 4 bases at V and 8 bases at J, with 20 bases between the two ends. The CDR3 totals 15 residues. The CDR3 loop is CASSLTGGPPGTQYF. CDR3 DNA: TGTGCCAGCAGCCTGACGGGGGGCCCTCCGGGTACGCAGTATTTT.

The CDR3 protein is CASRTIDRAVWTEAFF. The CDR3 coding sequence is TGTGCCAGCAGGACGATTGACAGGGCAGTGTGGACTGAAGCTTTCTTT. The chain combines TRBV28 with TRBJ1-1; 7 bases are a match to TRBD1. V shed 6 bases and J 5 bases; nucleotides not matched to a gene: 15. The germline V gene has CDR1 MDHEN and CDR2 SYDVKM. The CDR3 totals 16 residues.

The chain combines TRBV5-1 with TRBJ2-1; 10 bases are a match to TRBD2. From germline, CDR1 is SGHRS and CDR2 YFSETQ. With V trimmed by 4 bases and J by 8 bases, 12 bases remained unmatched. CDR3 length: 16 amino acids. The CDR3, as DNA: TGCGCCAGCAGCCCGGGACTAGCGCCCGGTAGGGATGAGCAGTTCTTC. Its protein is CASSPGLAPGRDEQFF.

The gene calls are TRBV4-3 and TRBJ2-2, with 8 bases that match TRBD2. This CDR3 is 17 amino acids long. Trimming at V came to 0 bases and at J to 4 bases, leaving 7 bases not matched to a gene. In germline, CDR1 is LGHNA, CDR2 YSLEER. The CDR3 bases are TGCGCCAGCAGCCAAGAAGCGGGACTAGGTGGCACCGGGGAGCTGTTTTTT. This codes for CASSQEAGLGGTGELFF.

The rearrangement joins TRBV7-2 to TRBJ2-1; 9 bases are a match to TRBD2. The V gene end was trimmed by 5 bases and the J gene end by 7 bases; junction bases not matched to a gene: 9. The CDR3 contains 15 residues. Germline-derived CDR1 and CDR2 are SGHTA and FQGNSA. CDR3 residues: CASSPLAGVGNEQFF. Written as DNA, the CDR3 is TGTGCCAGCAGCCCCTTAGCGGGAGTCGGAAATGAGCAGTTCTTC.

The rearrangement links TRBV5-1 to TRBJ1-3, with TRBD1 identical over 11 bases. The germline CDR1 and CDR2 sequences are SGHRS and YFSETQ. This CDR3 has 18 residues. The J segment lost 0 bases and the V segment lost 0 bases, leaving 5 bases of the junction unmatched. The CDR3 is CASSLDGTGGNSGNTIYF. The CDR3 DNA reads TGCGCCAGCAGCTTGGATGGGACAGGGGGGAACTCTGGAAACACCATATATTTT.

This clone appeared once. J is TRBJ2-3 and V is TRBV21-1; the D segment call TRBD1 is taken from the table without a DNA check. TRBV21-1 is an annotated pseudogene. The CDR3 has 19 residues. Written as DNA, the CDR3 is TGTGCCAGCAGCAAGCGCACTGACAGGGGGAACTCTAGCACAGATACGCAGTATTTT. It encodes CASSKRTDRGNSSTDTQYF.

This clone has more than one count but fewer than ten. The chain is built from TRBV7-9 and TRBJ1-1; D perhaps matches TRBD1 (6 bases). The CDR3 spans 13 residues. The V end was cut by 5 bases, the J end by 6 bases, with 13 bases between. Germline V CDR1 and CDR2: SEHNR, FQNEAQ (reference sequence). Here the CDR3 reads CASSLGEGAEAFF. CDR3 DNA: TGTGCCAGCAGCCTGGGGGAGGGGGCTGAAGCTTTCTTT.

This clone was counted a single time. The chain uses TRBV7-8 and TRBJ1-4; possible D gene TRBD1, 6 bases. Germline V gene lookup returns CDR1 SGHVS and CDR2 FQNEAQ. The CDR3 extends over 16 amino acids. The germline V and J ends were trimmed by 3 bases and 7 bases, with 18 bases remaining between them. The CDR3 sequence: CASSFPGGQGREKLFF. The CDR3 DNA follows: TGTGCCAGCAGCTTCCCGGGGGGGCAGGGACGTGAAAAACTGTTTTTT.

The rearrangement uses TRBV11-2 and TRBJ2-7, with a tentative D call TRBD1 (5 bases). The CDR3 is made up of 16 amino acids. V lost 3 bases, J lost 4 bases, and 19 bases lay in between. Germline V CDR1 and CDR2: SGHAT, FQNNGV. The CDR3 region is CASSFTASTATYEQYF. The CDR3 region has the DNA TGTGCCAGCAGCTTCACAGCATCGACAGCCACTTACGAGCAGTACTTC.